This T cell receptor (beta chain) was sequenced for a study of cytomegalovirus exposure and HLA in healthy donors. Trimming at V came to 4 bases and at J to 0 bases, leaving 16 bases not matched to a gene. CDR1 WNHNN and CDR2 SYGVQD come from the germline V gene (reference sequence). This CDR3 comprises 19 residues. Comments on this clone: Antigen unknown.

Study findings and constraints: Analyses of presence/absence relied on an assumption of roughly uniform sequencing depth across donors. Some highly shared sequence variants likely arose as a pipeline artifact. A later analysis found TCR association rates differed by HLA locus, highest for DRB1 and lowest for HLA-C. An analysis was carried out at a later point. It showed that HLA-associated TCR beta chains were more clonally expanded than equally common non-associated chains.

Amplification used 60 Vbeta primers and 13 Jbeta primers. Data came from immunoSEQ multiplex PCR; TCRdb stores just in-frame clones and leaves some out. Among about 110,000 clones, around four fifths were seen once, and the ten largest hold around 4.2%. This TCR came from a woman between 35 and 50 years old in good health and CMV-seronegative. The specimen was PBMCs. The chain uses TRBV10-1 and TRBJ2-7; 9 bases are shared with TRBD2. CDR3 bases: TGCGCCAGCAGTGGCCCGGAGCGGGGGGCAATACCCTTCTCCTACGAGCAGTACTTC. Protein: CASSGPERGAIPFSYEQYF.